This TCR beta chain was recovered during a study of human T cells and chemical hapten exposure. Overall study results and limits: Versus controls, significantly more large CDR3 similarity clusters arose from expanded TCRs.

Indicated time point: patch test 2, 6 weeks after DPC sensitization. As to treatment: therapeutic diphenylcyclopropenone sensitization with weekly scalp DPC. V was shortened by 3 bases and J by 5 bases, with 14 bases between the two germline ends. Germline CDR1 MDHEN, CDR2 SYDVKM. The CDR3 runs to 14 residues. In this sample, this clonotype turned up a few times. Its target is not known. TCRdb fed the RACE reads into MiXCR, producing one record per CDR3 protein. This sample has approximately 350,000 distinct CDR3 sequences; roughly 6% occur once, and the top ten carry under 7%. The specimen comprised whole blood, sampled in connection with sensitization to the hapten diphenylcyclopropenone (DPC). This chain joins TRBV28 and TRBJ2-7, with D maybe TRBD2 (7 bases). The TCR originated in a young woman with alopecia areata. Some clones in this sample may be carry-over from other donors' samples. The CDR3 nucleotides read TGTGCCAGCAGTTTGGACGGGGGGCGGAACGAGCAGTACTTC. Protein: CASSLDGGRNEQYF.